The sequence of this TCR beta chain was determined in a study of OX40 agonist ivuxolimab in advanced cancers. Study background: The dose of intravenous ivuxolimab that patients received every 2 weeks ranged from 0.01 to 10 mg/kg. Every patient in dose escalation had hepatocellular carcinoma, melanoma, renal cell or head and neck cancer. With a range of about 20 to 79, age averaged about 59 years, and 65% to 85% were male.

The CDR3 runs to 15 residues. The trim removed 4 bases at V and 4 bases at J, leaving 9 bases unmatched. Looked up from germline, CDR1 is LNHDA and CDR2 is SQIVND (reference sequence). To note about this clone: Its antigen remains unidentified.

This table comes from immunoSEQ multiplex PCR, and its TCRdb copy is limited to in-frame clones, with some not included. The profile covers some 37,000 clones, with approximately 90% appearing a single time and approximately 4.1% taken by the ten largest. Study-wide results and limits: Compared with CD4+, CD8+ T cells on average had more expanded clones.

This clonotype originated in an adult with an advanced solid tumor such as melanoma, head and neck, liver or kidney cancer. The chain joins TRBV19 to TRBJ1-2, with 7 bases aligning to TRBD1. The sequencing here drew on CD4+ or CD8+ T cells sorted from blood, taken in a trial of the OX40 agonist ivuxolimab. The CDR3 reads CASSTDEGTVYGYTF. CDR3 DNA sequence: TGTGCCAGTAGTACGGATGAAGGGACAGTCTATGGCTACACCTTC.